This T cell receptor beta chain is from a study of technical replicates of blood from a handful of donors. CDR3 length: 11 residues. CDR1 and CDR2 from the germline V gene are DFQATT and SNEGSKA (reference sequence). Trimming left V 6 bases short and J 7 bases short, with 11 bases between. Sequencing was performed with immunoSEQ multiplex PCR; in TCRdb, only in-frame clones are kept and a portion is missing. Among approximately 59,000 clones listed, more than 75% were seen once. The chain joins TRBV20-1 to TRBJ2-3; D is perhaps TRBD2 (6 bases). This sequence originates from a human donor in good health. Some clones in this sample may be carry-over from other donors' samples. Sequences were obtained from PBMCs. The CDR3 loop is CSAKRGNTQYF. The DNA of the CDR3 is TGCAGTGCCAAACGGGGGAATACGCAGTATTTT.